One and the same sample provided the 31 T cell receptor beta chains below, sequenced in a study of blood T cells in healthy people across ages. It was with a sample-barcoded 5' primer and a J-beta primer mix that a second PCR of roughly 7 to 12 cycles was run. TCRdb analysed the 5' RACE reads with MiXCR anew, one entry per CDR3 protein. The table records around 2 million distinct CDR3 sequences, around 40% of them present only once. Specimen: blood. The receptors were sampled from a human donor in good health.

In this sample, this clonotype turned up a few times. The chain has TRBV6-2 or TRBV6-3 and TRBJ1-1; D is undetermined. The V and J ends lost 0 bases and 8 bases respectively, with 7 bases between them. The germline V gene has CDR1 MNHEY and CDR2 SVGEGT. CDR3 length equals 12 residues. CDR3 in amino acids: CASSYSRLEAFF. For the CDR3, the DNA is TGTGCCAGCAGTTACTCGAGGCTCGAAGCTTTCTTT.

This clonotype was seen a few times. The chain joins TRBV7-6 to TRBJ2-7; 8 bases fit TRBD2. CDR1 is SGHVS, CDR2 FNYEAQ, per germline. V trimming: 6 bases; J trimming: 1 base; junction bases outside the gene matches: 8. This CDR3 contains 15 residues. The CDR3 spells CASSQPGLESYEQYF. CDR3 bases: TGTGCCAGCAGTCAACCGGGACTAGAATCCTACGAGCAGTACTTC.

The CDR3 is CATSSGTGTGNEKLFF. Here the CDR3 DNA reads TGTGCCACCAGCAGCGGAACCGGGACAGGGAATGAAAAACTGTTTTTT. The rearrangement links TRBV15 to TRBJ1-4; 9 positions match TRBD1. CDR1 LNHNV and CDR2 YYDKDF come from the germline V gene (reference sequence). The CDR3 has 16 amino acids. J lost 5 bases, V lost 3 bases, and 7 bases had no gene match.

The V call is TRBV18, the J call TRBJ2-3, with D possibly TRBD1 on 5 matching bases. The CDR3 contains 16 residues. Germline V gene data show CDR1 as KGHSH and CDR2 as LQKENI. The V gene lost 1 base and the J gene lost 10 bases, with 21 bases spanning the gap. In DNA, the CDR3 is TGTGCCAGCTCACCACAACAGAAGGGGTCAATCGAGTCGCAGTATTTT. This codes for CASSPQQKGSIESQYF.

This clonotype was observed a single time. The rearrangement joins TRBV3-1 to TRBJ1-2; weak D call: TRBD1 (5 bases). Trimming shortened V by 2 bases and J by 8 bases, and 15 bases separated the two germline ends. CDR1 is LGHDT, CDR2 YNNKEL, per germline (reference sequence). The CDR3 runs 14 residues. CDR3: CASSQRDRVRGYTF. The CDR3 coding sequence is TGTGCCAGCAGCCAAAGGGACCGCGTACGAGGCTACACCTTC.

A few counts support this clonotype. Here the CDR3 DNA reads TGCAGTGCTACCTGGACGGGCACAGATACGCAGTATTTT. Translated, it gives CSATWTGTDTQYF. V and J are TRBV20-1 and TRBJ2-3, with unresolved D. Germline V gives CDR1 DFQATT, CDR2 SNEGSKA (reference sequence). The CDR3 has 13 amino acids. V lost 4 bases, J lost 1 base, and 9 bases lay in between.

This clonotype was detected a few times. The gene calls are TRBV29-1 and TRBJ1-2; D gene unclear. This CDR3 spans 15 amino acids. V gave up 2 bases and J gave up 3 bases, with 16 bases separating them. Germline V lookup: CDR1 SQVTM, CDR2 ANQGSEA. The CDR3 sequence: CSVEIDEGSYYGYTF. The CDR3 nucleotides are TGCAGCGTTGAAATCGACGAGGGCTCCTACTATGGCTACACCTTC.

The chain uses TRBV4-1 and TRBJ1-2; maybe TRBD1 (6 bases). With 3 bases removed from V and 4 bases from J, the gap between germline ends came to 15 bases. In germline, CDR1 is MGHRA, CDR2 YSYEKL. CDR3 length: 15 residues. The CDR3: CASSQIFTGFYGYTF. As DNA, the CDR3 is TGCGCCAGCAGCCAGATTTTTACAGGGTTCTATGGCTACACCTTC.

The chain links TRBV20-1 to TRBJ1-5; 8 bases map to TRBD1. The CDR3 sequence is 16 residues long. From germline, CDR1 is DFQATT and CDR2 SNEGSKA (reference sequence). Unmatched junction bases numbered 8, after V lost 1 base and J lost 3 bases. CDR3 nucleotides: TGCAGTGCTAGAGGGATGGGACAGGCTGACAATCAGCCCCAGCATTTT. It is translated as CSARGMGQADNQPQHF.

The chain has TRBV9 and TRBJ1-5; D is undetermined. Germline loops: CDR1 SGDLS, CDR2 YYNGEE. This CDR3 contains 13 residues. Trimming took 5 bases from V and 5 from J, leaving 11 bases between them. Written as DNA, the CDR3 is TGTGCCAGCAGTTGGGGTCTCGATCAGCCCCAGCATTTT. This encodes CASSWGLDQPQHF.

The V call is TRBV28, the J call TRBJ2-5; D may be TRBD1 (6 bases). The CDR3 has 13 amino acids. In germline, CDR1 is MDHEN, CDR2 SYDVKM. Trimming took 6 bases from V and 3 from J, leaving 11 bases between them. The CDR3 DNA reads TGTGCCAGCAGCCGGACAGCGAAAGAGACCCAGTACTTC. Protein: CASSRTAKETQYF. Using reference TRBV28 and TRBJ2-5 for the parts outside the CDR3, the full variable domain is DVKVTQSSRYLVKRTGEKVFLECVQDMDHENMFWYRQDPGLGLRLIYFSYDVKMKEKGDIPEGYSVSREKKERFSLILESASTNQTSMYLCASSRTAKETQYFGPGTRLLVL.

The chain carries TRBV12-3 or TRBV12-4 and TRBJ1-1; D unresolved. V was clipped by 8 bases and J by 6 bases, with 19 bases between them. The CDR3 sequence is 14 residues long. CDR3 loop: CASGASGVMAEAFF. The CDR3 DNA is TGTGCCAGCGGCGCCAGTGGGGTTATGGCTGAAGCTTTCTTT.

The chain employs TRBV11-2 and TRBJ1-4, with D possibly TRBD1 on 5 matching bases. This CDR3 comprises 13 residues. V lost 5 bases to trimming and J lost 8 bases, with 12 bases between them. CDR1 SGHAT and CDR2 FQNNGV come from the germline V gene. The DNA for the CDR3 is TGTGCCAGCAGCCGGGACCTGGAGGAAAAACTGTTTTTT. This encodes CASSRDLEEKLFF.

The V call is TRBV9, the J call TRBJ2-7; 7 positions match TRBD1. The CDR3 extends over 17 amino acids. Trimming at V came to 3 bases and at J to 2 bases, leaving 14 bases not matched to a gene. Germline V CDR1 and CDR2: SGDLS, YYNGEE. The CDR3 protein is CASSGTTPGTAAYEQYF. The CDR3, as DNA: TGTGCCAGCAGCGGAACAACCCCCGGGACAGCGGCCTACGAGCAGTACTTC.

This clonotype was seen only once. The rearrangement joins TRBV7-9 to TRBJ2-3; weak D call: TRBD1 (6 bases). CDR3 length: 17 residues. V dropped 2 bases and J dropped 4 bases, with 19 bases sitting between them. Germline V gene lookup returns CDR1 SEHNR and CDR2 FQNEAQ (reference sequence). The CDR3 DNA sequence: TGTGCCAGCAGCTTATCCCCCTGGACAGAGACCGCAGATACGCAGTATTTT. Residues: CASSLSPWTETADTQYF.

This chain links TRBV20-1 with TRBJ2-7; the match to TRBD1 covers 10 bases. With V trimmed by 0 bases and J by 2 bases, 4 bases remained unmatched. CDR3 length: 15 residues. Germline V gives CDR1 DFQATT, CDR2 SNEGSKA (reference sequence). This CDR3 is CSARDWDRGPYEQYF. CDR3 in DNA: TGCAGTGCTAGAGATTGGGACAGGGGACCCTACGAGCAGTACTTC.

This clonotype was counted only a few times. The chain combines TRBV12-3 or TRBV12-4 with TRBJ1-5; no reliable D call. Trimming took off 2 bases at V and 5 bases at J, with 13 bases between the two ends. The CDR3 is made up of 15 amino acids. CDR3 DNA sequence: TGTGCCAGCAGTTTACTGAGGACCTTTCATCAGCCCCAGCATTTT. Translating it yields CASSLLRTFHQPQHF.

For the CDR3, the DNA is TGTGCCAGCAAGGCCACAGGGGGCAAAGAGACCCAGTACTTC. Its translation is CASKATGGKETQYF. The rearrangement uses TRBV28 and TRBJ2-4; 9 bases agree with TRBD1. Near its end, the DNA agrees better with TRBJ2-5, so the J call may be wrong. The germline gives CDR1 MDHEN, CDR2 SYDVKM. The CDR3 runs to 14 residues.

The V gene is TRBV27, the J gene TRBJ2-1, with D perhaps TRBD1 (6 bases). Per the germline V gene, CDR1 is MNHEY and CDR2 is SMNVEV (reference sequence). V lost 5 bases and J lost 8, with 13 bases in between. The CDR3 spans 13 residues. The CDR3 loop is CASSPGTIDEQFF. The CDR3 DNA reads TGTGCCAGCAGTCCCGGGACAATCGATGAGCAGTTCTTC.

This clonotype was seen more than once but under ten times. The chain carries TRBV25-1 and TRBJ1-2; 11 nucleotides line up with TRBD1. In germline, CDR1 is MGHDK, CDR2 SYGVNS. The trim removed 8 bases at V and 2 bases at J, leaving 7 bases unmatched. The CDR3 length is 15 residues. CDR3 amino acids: CASRGTGGPNYGYTF. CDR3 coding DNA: TGTGCCAGCCGGGGGACAGGGGGACCCAACTATGGCTACACCTTC.

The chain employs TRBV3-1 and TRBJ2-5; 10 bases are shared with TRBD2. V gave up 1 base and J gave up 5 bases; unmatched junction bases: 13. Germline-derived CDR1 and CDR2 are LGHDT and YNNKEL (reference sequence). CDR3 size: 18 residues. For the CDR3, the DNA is TGTGCCAGCAGCCAAGTAATTAGCGGGGGGCCCCCCGTGGAGACCCAGTACTTC. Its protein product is CASSQVISGGPPVETQYF.

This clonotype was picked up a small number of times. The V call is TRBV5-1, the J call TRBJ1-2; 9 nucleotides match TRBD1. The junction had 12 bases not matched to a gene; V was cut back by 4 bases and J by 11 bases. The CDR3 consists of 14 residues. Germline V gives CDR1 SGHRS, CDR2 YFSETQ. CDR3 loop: CASSLLGQGPSYTF. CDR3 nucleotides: TGCGCCAGCAGCCTACTGGGACAGGGCCCCTCTTACACCTTC.

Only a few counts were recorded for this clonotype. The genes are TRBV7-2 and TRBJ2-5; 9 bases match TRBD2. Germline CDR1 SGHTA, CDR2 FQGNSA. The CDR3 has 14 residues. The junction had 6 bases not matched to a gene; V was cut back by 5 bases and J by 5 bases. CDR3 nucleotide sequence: TGTGCCAGCAGCGTGGGCGGGGGGGATGAGACCCAGTACTTC. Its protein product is CASSVGGGDETQYF.

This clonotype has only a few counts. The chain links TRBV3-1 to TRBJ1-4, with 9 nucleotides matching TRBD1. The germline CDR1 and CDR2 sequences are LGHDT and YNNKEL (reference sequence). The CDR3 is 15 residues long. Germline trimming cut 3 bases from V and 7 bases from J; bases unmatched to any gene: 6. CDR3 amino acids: CASSHTTGGGEKLFF. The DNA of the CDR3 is TGTGCCAGCAGCCATACGACAGGGGGAGGTGAAAAACTGTTTTTT.

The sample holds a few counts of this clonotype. CDR3 nucleotides: TGCAGCGTTGAACGGACCGGTGGTGAAAAACTGTTTTTT. Translated, it gives CSVERTGGEKLFF. The chain carries TRBV29-1 and TRBJ1-4, with D unclear. CDR1 is SQVTM and CDR2 is ANQGSEA in the germline V gene. The CDR3 has 13 residues. Trimming took off 2 bases at V and 7 bases at J, with 11 bases between the two ends.

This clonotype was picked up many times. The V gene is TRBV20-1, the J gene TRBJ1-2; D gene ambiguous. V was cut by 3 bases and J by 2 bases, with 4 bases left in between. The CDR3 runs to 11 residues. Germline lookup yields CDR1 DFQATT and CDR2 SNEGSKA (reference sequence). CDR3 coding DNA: TGCAGTGCTAGGGACAACTATGGCTACACCTTC. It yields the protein CSARDNYGYTF.

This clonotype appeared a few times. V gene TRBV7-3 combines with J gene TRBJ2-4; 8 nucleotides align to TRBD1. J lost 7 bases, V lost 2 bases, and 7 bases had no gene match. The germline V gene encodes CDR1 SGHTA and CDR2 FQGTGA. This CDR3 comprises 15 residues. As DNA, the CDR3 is TGTGCCAGCAGCTTAGGGTCGGACAGGGCGAACATTCAGTACTTC. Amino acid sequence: CASSLGSDRANIQYF.

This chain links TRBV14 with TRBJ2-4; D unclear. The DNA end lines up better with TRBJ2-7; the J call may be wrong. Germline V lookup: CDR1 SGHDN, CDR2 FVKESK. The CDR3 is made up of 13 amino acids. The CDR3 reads CASSVVVGSEQYF. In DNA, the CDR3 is TGTGCCAGCAGCGTGGTTGTGGGAAGCGAGCAGTACTTC.

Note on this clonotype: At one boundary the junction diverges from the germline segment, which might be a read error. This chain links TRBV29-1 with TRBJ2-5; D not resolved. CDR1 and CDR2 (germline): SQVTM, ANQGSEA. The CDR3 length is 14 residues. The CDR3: CSVEGSSDQETRYF. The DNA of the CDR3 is TGCAGCGTTGAAGGTTCAAGCGACCAAGAGACCCGGTACTTC. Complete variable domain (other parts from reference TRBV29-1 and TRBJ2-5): SAVISQKPSRDICQRGTSLTIQCQVDSQVTMMFWYRQQPGQSLTLIATANQGSEATYESGFVIDKFPISRPNLTFSTLTVSNMSPEDSSIYLCSVEGSSDQETRYFGPGTRLLVL.

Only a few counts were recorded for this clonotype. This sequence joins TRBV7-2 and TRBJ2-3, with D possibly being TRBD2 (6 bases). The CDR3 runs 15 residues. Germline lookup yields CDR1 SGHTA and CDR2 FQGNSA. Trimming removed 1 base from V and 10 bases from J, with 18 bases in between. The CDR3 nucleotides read TGTGCCAGCAGCTTAGTTAAGGACTACTCAGACCCGCAGTATTTT. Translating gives CASSLVKDYSDPQYF.

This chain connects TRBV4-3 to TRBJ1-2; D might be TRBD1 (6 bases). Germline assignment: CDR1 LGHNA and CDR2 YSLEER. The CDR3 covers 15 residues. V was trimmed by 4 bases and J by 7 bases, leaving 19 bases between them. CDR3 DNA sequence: TGCGCCAGCAGCCCGCAGTTGGGGGGGCAACTTGGCTACACCTTC. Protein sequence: CASSPQLGGQLGYTF.